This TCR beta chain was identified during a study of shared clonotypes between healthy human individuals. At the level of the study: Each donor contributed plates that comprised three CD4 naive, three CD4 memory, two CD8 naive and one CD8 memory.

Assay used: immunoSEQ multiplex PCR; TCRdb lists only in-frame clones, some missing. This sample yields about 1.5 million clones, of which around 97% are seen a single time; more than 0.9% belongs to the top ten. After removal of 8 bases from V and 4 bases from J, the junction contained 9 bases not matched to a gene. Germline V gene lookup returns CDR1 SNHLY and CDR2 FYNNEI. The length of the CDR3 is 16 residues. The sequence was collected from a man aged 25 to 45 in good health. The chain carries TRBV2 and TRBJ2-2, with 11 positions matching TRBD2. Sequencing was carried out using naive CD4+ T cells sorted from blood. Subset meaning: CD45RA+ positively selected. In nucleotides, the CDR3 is TGTGCCAGCGGGTATAGCGGGAGGGTCGTCACCGGGGAGCTGTTTTTT. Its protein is CASGYSGRVVTGELFF.